This passage covers 17 T cell receptor beta chains from one sample sequenced in a study of neurological immune-mediated disorders. TCRdb re-called the 5' RACE reads with MiXCR, one entry per CDR3 protein. The table includes 35,000 to 50,000 distinct CDR3 sequences, about 2.3% detected once. The sample consisted of PBMCs. These receptors were obtained from a man aged 50-60 years with multiple sclerosis.

This clonotype showed up many times. The chain has TRBV6-2 or TRBV6-3 and TRBJ2-5; D is possibly TRBD2 (5 bases). CDR1 MNHEY and CDR2 SVGEGT come from the germline V gene. The CDR3 covers 15 residues. V dropped 10 bases and J dropped 1 base, with 19 bases sitting between them. The CDR3 is CATKTGGSLQETQYF. The CDR3, as DNA: TGTGCCACAAAAACCGGCGGGTCACTCCAAGAGACCCAGTACTTC.

The sample holds many counts of this clonotype. The rearrangement joins TRBV3-1 to TRBJ1-5; D is unresolved. CDR3 length equals 14 residues. Trimming pared 0 bases from V and 2 bases from J, leaving 5 bases between. The germline V gene encodes CDR1 LGHDT and CDR2 YNNKEL (reference sequence). The CDR3 sequence is CASSQDVGNQPQHF. CDR3 sequence (DNA): TGTGCCAGCAGCCAAGATGTAGGCAATCAGCCCCAGCATTTT.

This clonotype was seen at least ten times. The chain couples TRBV24-1 to TRBJ1-1; 10 positions match TRBD1. With 3 bases clipped from V and 6 bases from J, the junction kept 6 bases outside the gene matches. This CDR3 is 15 amino acids long. In germline, CDR1 is KGHDR, CDR2 SFDVKD. The CDR3 reads CATSDPGTGAAEAFF. In DNA, the CDR3 is TGTGCCACCAGTGATCCCGGGACAGGGGCGGCTGAAGCTTTCTTT.

This clonotype was seen ten or more times. CDR3 loop: CASSTGRGGETQYF. The CDR3 region has the DNA TGCGCCAGCAGCACCGGACGGGGAGGGGAGACCCAGTACTTC. This chain uses TRBV5-1 with TRBJ2-5; 7 nucleotides line up with TRBD2. V trimming: 4 bases; J trimming: 5 bases; junction bases outside the gene matches: 8. Germline lookup yields CDR1 SGHRS and CDR2 YFSETQ. CDR3 size: 14 residues.

This clonotype was seen ten or more times. This chain connects TRBV6-2 or TRBV6-3 to TRBJ1-5; D unresolved. The ends were cut back, 6 bases at V and 0 bases at J, with 12 bases in the middle. The CDR3 is made up of 15 amino acids. CDR1 MNHEY and CDR2 SVGEGT come from the germline V gene. CDR3 in DNA: TGTGCCAGCAGCTCCGGCCTTCTTAGCAATCAGCCCCAGCATTTT. It is translated as CASSSGLLSNQPQHF.

Many counts were recorded for this clonotype. The chain carries TRBV29-1 and TRBJ1-1; D call uncertain. CDR3 length: 13 residues. The germline V gene encodes CDR1 SQVTM and CDR2 ANQGSEA. V dropped 8 bases and J dropped 6 bases, with 19 bases sitting between them. This CDR3 reads CSTFETGGSEAFF. CDR3 nucleotide sequence: TGCAGCACCTTTGAGACCGGAGGTTCTGAAGCTTTCTTT.

This clonotype has ten or more counts. The chain links TRBV5-1 to TRBJ1-2, with 7 bases matching TRBD1. The CDR3 extends over 13 amino acids. V gave up 4 bases and J gave up 4 bases; unmatched junction bases: 4. Germline CDR1 SGHRS, CDR2 YFSETQ. The CDR3, as DNA: TGCGCCAGCAGCCCCGGACAGGCCTATGGCTACACCTTC. It specifies CASSPGQAYGYTF.

This clonotype was detected ten times or more. The rearrangement uses TRBV12-3 or TRBV12-4 and TRBJ2-1; 10 nucleotides align to TRBD2. The V and J ends lost 6 bases and 5 bases, in that order; junction bases with no gene match: 4. This CDR3 region has 14 residues. The CDR3 is CASRGLADHNEQFF. The CDR3 coding sequence is TGTGCCAGCAGAGGACTAGCGGATCACAATGAGCAGTTCTTC.

This clonotype was seen ten or more times. The chain joins TRBV6-2 or TRBV6-3 to TRBJ2-3; D gene ambiguous. V was clipped by 6 bases and J by 2 bases, with 6 bases between them. The CDR3 is made up of 12 amino acids. Germline V gives CDR1 MNHEY, CDR2 SVGEGT. The CDR3 sequence: CASRGNTDTQYF. The DNA for the CDR3 is TGTGCCAGCAGGGGAAACACAGATACGCAGTATTTT.

Many counts were recorded for this clonotype. The chain has TRBV28 and TRBJ2-7; 11 positions agree with TRBD2. The germline V gene encodes CDR1 MDHEN and CDR2 SYDVKM. There are 15 residues in the CDR3. J lost 5 bases, V lost 6 bases, and 9 bases had no gene match. The CDR3 loop reads CASSPGLAGNNEQYF. As DNA, the CDR3 is TGTGCCAGCAGCCCCGGACTAGCGGGTAACAACGAGCAGTACTTC.

In its sample, this clonotype was seen many times. The genes are TRBV5-1 and TRBJ2-6; TRBD1 matches at 9 bases. The germline V gene has CDR1 SGHRS and CDR2 YFSETQ. The CDR3 has 17 residues. The V gene end was trimmed by 0 bases and the J gene end by 2 bases; junction bases not matched to a gene: 3. Here the CDR3 DNA reads TGCGCCAGCAGCTTGGGGGACAGGGTCCCTGGGGCCAACGTCCTGACTTTC. Encoded protein: CASSLGDRVPGANVLTF.

This clonotype was observed many times. One end of the junction is discordant with germline, which a read error may explain. The chain carries TRBV20-1 and TRBJ2-2; maybe TRBD2 (8 bases). Looked up from germline, CDR1 is DFQATT and CDR2 is SNEGSKA (reference sequence). The CDR3 covers 12 residues. DNA for the CDR3: TGCAGTGCCCACACACAGGGGCGGGAGGTGTTTTTT. It specifies CSAHTQGREVFF.

There are many counts of this clonotype. This chain connects TRBV20-1 to TRBJ2-5; a weak D match, TRBD1 (6 bases). This CDR3 is built from 15 residues. Trimming pared 3 bases from V and 5 bases from J, leaving 19 bases between. Germline lookup yields CDR1 DFQATT and CDR2 SNEGSKA (reference sequence). The CDR3 bases are TGCAGTGCTAGCCACCAGGGCAGGGGCCCGGAGACCCAGTACTTC. This codes for CSASHQGRGPETQYF.

This clonotype was seen many times. The chain recombines TRBV7-2 with TRBJ1-5; a possible D gene is TRBD1 (6 bases). This CDR3 is 16 amino acids long. V lost 3 bases to trimming and J lost 6 bases, with 18 bases between them. Germline CDR1 reads SGHTA; CDR2 reads FQGNSA. CDR3 residues: CASSLTGQTRGQPQHF. In DNA, the CDR3 is TGTGCCAGCAGCTTGACGGGACAAACCCGGGGTCAGCCCCAGCATTTT.

This clonotype was seen ten or more times. The rearrangement joins TRBV7-2 to TRBJ2-2, with 10 bases matching TRBD1. The V segment lost 1 base and the J segment 0 bases; nucleotides outside the gene matches: 17. In germline, CDR1 is SGHTA, CDR2 FQGNSA. The CDR3 runs to 22 residues. The CDR3 nucleotides are TGTGCCAGCAGCTTAGTACCCCTTGACAGGGGGCCCTTACCACCGAACACCGGGGAGCTGTTTTTT. It specifies CASSLVPLDRGPLPPNTGELFF.

This clonotype was found many times. The CDR3 DNA follows: TGCGCCAGCAAGGAAACAGGGGGTGGCAATCAGCCCCAGCATTTT. As protein: CASKETGGGNQPQHF. The chain has TRBV5-1 and TRBJ1-5; 8 bases align to TRBD1. Germline V CDR1 and CDR2: SGHRS, YFSETQ. V gave up 6 bases and J gave up 2 bases; unmatched junction bases: 7. This CDR3 contains 15 residues. Filled out from reference TRBV5-1 and TRBJ1-5, the complete variable domain reads KAGVTQTPRYLIKTRGQQVTLSCSPISGHRSVSWYQQTPGQGLQFLFEYFSETQRNKGNFPGRFSGRQFSNSRSEMNVSTLELGDSALYLCASKETGGGNQPQHFGDGTRLSIL.

This clonotype was observed many times. This chain links TRBV5-1 with TRBJ2-1; D is undetermined. Germline CDR1 is SGHRS and CDR2 is YFSETQ. Trimming pared 2 bases from V and 0 bases from J, leaving 12 bases between. The CDR3 totals 16 residues. The chain's CDR3 is CASSLGDSRSYNEQFF. In nucleotides, the CDR3 is TGCGCCAGCAGCTTAGGCGACTCCCGCTCCTACAATGAGCAGTTCTTC.